This T cell receptor (beta chain) originates from a study of blood T cell repertoires in COVID-19. Study-level background: Sample material is recorded as cDNA or gDNA derived from T cells, B-cell-depleted T cells, or PBMCs.

Assay used: immunoSEQ multiplex PCR; TCRdb lists only in-frame clones, some missing. This sample carries 150,000 to 170,000 clones, roughly four fifths of them seen once, and the ten largest clones take roughly 3.5%. The CDR3 runs to 16 residues. Germline CDR1 is SGHRS and CDR2 is YFSETQ. Trimming took 0 bases from V and 0 from J, leaving 10 bases between them. V and J are TRBV5-1 and TRBJ2-1; D possibly corresponds to TRBD2 (5 bases). This TCR was recovered from a woman over 75 with acute or convalescent COVID-19. Sequenced: peripheral blood. As DNA, the CDR3 is TGCGCCAGCAGCTTGGGACTACTAAGCTCCTACAATGAGCAGTTCTTC. It is translated as CASSLGLLSSYNEQFF.